Following are 15 T cell receptor beta chains from one sample sequenced in a study of long-term antiretroviral therapy in people with HIV. Survey level was the resolution at which the v3.0 immunoSEQ assay ran. The table came from immunoSEQ multiplex PCR; TCRdb's copy has only in-frame clones and leaves some out. This sample has 25,000 to 30,000 clones, with about 85% found just once. Sample: unsorted PBMCs, taken about 2.6 years after starting antiretroviral therapy. These receptor sequences come from a middle-aged man with HIV.

This chain joins TRBV27 and TRBJ2-7, with D tentatively TRBD1 or TRBD2 (6 bases each). V lost 2 bases, J lost 2 bases, and 16 bases lay in between. Per germline, CDR1 MNHEY and CDR2 SMNVEV (reference sequence). The CDR3 spans 16 residues. CDR3 in DNA: TGTGCCAGCAGTTTAGGCTCTCCGGGGGCTCCCTACGAGCAGTACTTC. Its translation is CASSLGSPGAPYEQYF.

This sequence joins TRBV6-1 and TRBJ2-7; D possibly corresponds to TRBD2 (5 bases). The length of the CDR3 is 12 residues. Germline loops: CDR1 MNHNS, CDR2 SASEGT. Trimming left V 1 base short and J 5 bases short, with 6 bases between. In DNA form, the CDR3 reads TGTGCCAGCAGTGAAGGGAGGCACGAGCAGTACTTC. Amino acid sequence: CASSEGRHEQYF.

The chain joins TRBV5-6 to TRBJ1-2; possible D gene TRBD1, 6 bases. V lost 4 bases and J 2 bases, leaving 12 bases between the germline ends. CDR1 SGHDT and CDR2 YYEEEE come from the germline V gene. The CDR3 consists of 14 residues. CDR3 amino acids: CASSTSTGNYGYTF. The CDR3 bases are TGTGCCAGCAGCACCTCAACAGGGAACTATGGCTACACCTTC.

The chain links TRBV4-2 to TRBJ1-4; maybe TRBD1 (5 bases). Germline V CDR1 and CDR2: LGHNA, YNFKEQ. The V end lost 4 bases, the J end lost 4 bases, and 16 bases lay between the germline ends. This CDR3 is 16 amino acids long. The chain's CDR3 is CASSPRGGGINEKLFF. CDR3 DNA: TGTGCCAGCAGCCCACGCGGGGGAGGGATTAATGAAAAACTGTTTTTT.

The V call is TRBV5-1, the J call TRBJ2-7; the match to TRBD2 covers 14 bases. The CDR3 covers 17 residues. Germline V lookup: CDR1 SGHRS, CDR2 YFSETQ. After removal of 2 bases from V and 2 bases from J, the junction contained 6 bases not matched to a gene. The CDR3 sequence: CASSFAPTSGRAYEQYF. The CDR3 DNA sequence: TGCGCCAGCAGCTTTGCTCCGACTAGCGGGAGGGCCTACGAGCAGTACTTC.

CDR3 region: CASNTGHEETQYF. In DNA, the CDR3 is TGTGCCAGCAATACAGGGCACGAGGAGACCCAGTACTTC. The J gene is TRBJ2-5, the V gene TRBV2; D possibly corresponds to TRBD1 (6 bases). The V and J ends lost 7 bases and 5 bases respectively, with 14 bases between them. CDR3 length: 13 amino acids. The germline CDR1 and CDR2 sequences are SNHLY and FYNNEI.

This chain uses TRBV7-8 with TRBJ1-1; D possibly corresponds to TRBD1 (5 bases). Germline-derived CDR1 and CDR2 are SGHVS and FQNEAQ. V gave up 5 bases and J gave up 11 bases, with 18 bases separating them. The CDR3 is made up of 13 amino acids. The CDR3, as DNA: TGTGCCAGCAGCCTTGGGGGAGAGCGAGCGGCTTTCTTT. This sequence encodes CASSLGGERAAFF.

V gene TRBV29-1 combines with J gene TRBJ1-1; D possibly corresponds to TRBD1 (5 bases). The CDR3 loop spans 12 amino acids. V was shortened by 6 bases and J by 8 bases, with 16 bases between the two germline ends. The V gene's germline CDR1 is SQVTM and CDR2 ANQGSEA. The CDR3 here is CSVPTDRREAFF. The CDR3 nucleotides are TGCAGCGTGCCGACAGATAGGAGAGAAGCTTTCTTT.

The chain employs TRBV10-3 and TRBJ1-1; possibly TRBD1 for D (5 bases). V lost 0 bases and J 1 base, leaving 6 bases between the germline ends. The germline CDR1 and CDR2 sequences are ENHRY and SYGVKD. CDR3 length equals 14 residues. CDR3 nucleotide sequence: TGTGCCATCAGTGAGTCAGACAGGAACACTGAAGCTTTCTTT. This translates into CAISESDRNTEAFF.

This chain connects TRBV27 to TRBJ2-3, with D possibly being TRBD1 (6 bases). Trimming cost V 3 bases and J 2 bases, with 12 bases left between them. CDR1 and CDR2 from the germline V gene are MNHEY and SMNVEV (reference sequence). The CDR3 consists of 15 residues. Here the CDR3 DNA reads TGTGCCAGCAGTTTGGCTCGACAGGACACAGATACGCAGTATTTT. Protein: CASSLARQDTDTQYF.

This clone was seen a few times. The chain links TRBV10-1 to TRBJ1-1; no clear D gene. The CDR3 has 8 residues. Trimming pared 7 bases from V and 7 bases from J, leaving 1 base between. The germline gives CDR1 WNHNN, CDR2 SYGVQD (reference sequence). CDR3 in amino acids: CASNEAFF. DNA for the CDR3: TGCGCCAGCAATGAAGCTTTCTTT.

The chain joins TRBV7-2 to TRBJ1-4; D not resolved. The CDR3 length is 16 residues. V was clipped by 2 bases and J by 4 bases, with 14 bases between them. From germline, CDR1 is SGHTA and CDR2 FQGNSA. The CDR3 here is CASSLNGPASNEKLFF. The CDR3 DNA reads as TGTGCCAGCAGCTTAAACGGGCCAGCCAGTAATGAAAAACTGTTTTTT. The full variable domain, its missing parts supplied by reference TRBV7-2 and TRBJ1-4, is GAGVSQSPSNKVTEKGKDVELRCDPISGHTALYWYRQSLGQGLEFLIYFQGNSAPDKSGLPSDRFSAERTGGSVSTLTIQRTQQEDSAVYLCASSLNGPASNEKLFFGSGTQLSVL.

V and J are TRBV5-5 and TRBJ1-3; D not certain. The CDR3 covers 14 residues. CDR1 SGHKS and CDR2 YYEKEE come from the germline V gene (reference sequence). V lost 0 bases to trimming and J lost 4 bases, with 8 bases between them. CDR3 in DNA: TGTGCCAGCAGCTTGGTCCTGTCGGGAAACACCATATATTTT. This translates into CASSLVLSGNTIYF.

V gene TRBV18 combines with J gene TRBJ2-1, with a tentative D call TRBD1 (6 bases). The germline V gene has CDR1 KGHSH and CDR2 LQKENI. V was pared by 3 bases and J by 0 bases, with 15 bases between. The CDR3 runs to 17 residues. This CDR3 reads CASSPPGQLSSYNEQFF. For the CDR3, the DNA is TGTGCCAGCTCACCTCCTGGACAGCTTAGCTCCTACAATGAGCAGTTCTTC.

The chain has TRBV7-6 and TRBJ2-2; 7 nucleotides match TRBD2. J gave up 5 bases and V 5 bases, and 2 bases lay outside the gene matches. CDR3 size: 13 residues. The germline CDR1 and CDR2 sequences are SGHVS and FNYEAQ. The CDR3 loop reads CASSRDYTGELFF. The CDR3 DNA is TGTGCCAGCAGCCGGGACTATACCGGGGAGCTGTTTTTT.